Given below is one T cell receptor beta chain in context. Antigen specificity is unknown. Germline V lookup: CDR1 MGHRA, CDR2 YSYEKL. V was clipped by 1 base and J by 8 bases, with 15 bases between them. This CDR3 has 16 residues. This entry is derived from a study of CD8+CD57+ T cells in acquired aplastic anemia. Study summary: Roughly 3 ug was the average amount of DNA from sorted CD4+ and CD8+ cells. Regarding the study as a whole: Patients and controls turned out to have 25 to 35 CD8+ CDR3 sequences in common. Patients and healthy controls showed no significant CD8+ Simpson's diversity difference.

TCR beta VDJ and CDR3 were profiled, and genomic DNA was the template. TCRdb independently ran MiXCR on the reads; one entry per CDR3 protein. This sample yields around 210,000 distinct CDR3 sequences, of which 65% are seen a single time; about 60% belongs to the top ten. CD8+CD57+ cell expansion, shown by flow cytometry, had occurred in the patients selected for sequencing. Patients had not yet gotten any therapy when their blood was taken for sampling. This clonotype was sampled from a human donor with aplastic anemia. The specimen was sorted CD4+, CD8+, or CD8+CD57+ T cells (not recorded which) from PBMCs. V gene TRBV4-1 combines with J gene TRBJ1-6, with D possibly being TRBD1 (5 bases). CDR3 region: CASSQADSGRDSPLHF. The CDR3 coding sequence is TGCGCCAGCAGCCAAGCTGACTCAGGGAGGGATTCACCCCTCCACTTT.